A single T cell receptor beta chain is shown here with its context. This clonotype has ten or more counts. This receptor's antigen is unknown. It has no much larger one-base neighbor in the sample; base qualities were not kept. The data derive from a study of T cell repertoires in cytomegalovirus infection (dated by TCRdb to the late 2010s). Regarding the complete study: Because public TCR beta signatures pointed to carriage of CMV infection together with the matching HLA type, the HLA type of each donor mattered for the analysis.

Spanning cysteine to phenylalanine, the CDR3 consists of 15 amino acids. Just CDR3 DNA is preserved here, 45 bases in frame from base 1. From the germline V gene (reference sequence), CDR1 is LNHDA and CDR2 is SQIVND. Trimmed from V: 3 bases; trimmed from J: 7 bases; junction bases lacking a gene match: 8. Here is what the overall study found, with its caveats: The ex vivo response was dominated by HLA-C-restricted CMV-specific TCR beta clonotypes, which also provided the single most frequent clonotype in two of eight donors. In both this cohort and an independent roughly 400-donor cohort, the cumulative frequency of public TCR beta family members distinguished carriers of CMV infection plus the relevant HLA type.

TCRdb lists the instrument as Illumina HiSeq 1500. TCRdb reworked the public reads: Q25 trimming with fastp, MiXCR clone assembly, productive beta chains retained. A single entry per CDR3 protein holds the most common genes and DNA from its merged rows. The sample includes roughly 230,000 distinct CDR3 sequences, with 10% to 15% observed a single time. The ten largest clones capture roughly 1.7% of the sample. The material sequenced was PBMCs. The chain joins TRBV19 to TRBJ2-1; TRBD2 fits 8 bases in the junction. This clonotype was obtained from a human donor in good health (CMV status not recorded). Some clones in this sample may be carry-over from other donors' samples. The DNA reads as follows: TGTGCCAGTAGTATCCACAGCGGGAGCTTGAATGAGCAGTTCTTC. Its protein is CASSIHSGSLNEQFF.